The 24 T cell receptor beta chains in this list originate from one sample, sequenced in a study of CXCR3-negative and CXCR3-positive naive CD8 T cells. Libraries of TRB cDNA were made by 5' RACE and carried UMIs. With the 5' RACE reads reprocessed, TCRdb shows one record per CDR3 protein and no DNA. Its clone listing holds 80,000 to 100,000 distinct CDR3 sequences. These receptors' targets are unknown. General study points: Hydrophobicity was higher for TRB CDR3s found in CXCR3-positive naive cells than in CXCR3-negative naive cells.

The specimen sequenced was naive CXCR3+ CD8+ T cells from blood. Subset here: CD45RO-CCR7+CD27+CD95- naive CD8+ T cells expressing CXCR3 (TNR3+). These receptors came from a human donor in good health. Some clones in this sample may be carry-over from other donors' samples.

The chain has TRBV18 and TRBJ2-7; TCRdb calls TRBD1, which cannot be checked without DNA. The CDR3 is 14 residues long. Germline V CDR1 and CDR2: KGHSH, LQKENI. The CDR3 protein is CGSSPETGDYEQYF.

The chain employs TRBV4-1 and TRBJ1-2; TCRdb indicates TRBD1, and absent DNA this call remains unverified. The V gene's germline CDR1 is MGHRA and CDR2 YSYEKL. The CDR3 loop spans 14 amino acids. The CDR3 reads CGSSQQGLDYGYTF.

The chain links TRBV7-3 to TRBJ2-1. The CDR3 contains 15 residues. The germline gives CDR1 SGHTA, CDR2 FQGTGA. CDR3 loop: CASSWSGSSYNEQFF. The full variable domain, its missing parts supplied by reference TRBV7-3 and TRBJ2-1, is GAGVSQTPSNKVTEKGKYVELRCDPISGHTALYWYRQSLGQGPEFLIYFQGTGAADDSGLPNDRFFAVRPEGSVSTLKIQRTERGDSAVYLCASSWSGSSYNEQFFGPGTRLTVL.

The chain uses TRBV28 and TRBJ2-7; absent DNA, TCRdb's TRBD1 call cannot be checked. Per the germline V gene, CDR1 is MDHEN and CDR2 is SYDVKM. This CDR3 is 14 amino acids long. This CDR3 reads CASSHRGSSYEQYF. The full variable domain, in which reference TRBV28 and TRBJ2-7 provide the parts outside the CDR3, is DVKVTQSSRYLVKRTGEKVFLECVQDMDHENMFWYRQDPGLGLRLIYFSYDVKMKEKGDIPEGYSVSREKKERFSLILESASTNQTSMYLCASSHRGSSYEQYFGPGTRLTVT.

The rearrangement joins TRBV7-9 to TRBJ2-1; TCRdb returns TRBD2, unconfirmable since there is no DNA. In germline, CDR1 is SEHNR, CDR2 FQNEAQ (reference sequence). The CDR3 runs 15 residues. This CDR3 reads CASSPRLAGDNEQFF.

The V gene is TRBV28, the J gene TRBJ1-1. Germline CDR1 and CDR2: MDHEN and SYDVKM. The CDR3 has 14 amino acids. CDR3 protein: CASSLPGLGTEAFF.

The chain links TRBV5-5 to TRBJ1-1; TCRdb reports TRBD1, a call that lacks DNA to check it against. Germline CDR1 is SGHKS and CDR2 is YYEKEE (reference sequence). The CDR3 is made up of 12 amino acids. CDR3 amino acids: CASSHRGTEAFF.

This chain's CDR3 is CASLLGVSGDTEAFF. The genes are TRBV19 and TRBJ1-1; no DNA is available, so the TRBD1 call from TCRdb remains unchecked. CDR3 length: 15 amino acids. The germline CDR1 and CDR2 sequences are LNHDA and SQIVND (reference sequence).

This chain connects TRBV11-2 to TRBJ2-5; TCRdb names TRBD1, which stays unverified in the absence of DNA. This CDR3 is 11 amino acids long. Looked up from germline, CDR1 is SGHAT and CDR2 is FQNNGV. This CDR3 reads CASSSSRGPFF.

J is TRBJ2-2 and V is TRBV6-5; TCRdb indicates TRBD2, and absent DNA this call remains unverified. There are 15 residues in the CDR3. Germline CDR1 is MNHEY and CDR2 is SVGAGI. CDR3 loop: CASSYRATSAGELFF.

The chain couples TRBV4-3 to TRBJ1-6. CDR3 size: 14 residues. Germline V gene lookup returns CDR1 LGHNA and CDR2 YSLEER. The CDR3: CASSQERESSPLHF.

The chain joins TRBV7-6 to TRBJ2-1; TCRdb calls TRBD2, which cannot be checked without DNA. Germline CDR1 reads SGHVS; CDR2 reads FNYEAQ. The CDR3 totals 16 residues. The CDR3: CASSLGWRDTYNEQFF.

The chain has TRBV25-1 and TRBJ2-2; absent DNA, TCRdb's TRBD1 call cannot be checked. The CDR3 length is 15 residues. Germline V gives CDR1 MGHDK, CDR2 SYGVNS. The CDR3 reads CASSVWTDATGELFF.

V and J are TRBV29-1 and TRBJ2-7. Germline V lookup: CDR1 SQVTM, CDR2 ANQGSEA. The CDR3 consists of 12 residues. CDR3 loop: CSVYESAYEQYF.

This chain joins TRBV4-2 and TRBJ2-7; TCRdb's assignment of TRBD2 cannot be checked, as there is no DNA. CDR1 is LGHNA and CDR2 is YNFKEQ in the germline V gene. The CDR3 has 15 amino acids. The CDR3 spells CASSQEYSGSFEQYF.

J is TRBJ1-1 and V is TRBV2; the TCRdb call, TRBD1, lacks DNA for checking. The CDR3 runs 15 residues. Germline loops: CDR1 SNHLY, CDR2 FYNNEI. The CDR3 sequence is CASGERDSPHPEAFF.

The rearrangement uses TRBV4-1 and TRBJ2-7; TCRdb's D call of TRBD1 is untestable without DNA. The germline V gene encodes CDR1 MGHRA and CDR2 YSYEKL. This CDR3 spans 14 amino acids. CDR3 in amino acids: CASSQERGQDEQYF.

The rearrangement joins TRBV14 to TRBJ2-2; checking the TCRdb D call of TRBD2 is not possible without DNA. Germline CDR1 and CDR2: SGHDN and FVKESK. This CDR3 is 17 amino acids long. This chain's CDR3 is CASCEEGLETNTGELFF.

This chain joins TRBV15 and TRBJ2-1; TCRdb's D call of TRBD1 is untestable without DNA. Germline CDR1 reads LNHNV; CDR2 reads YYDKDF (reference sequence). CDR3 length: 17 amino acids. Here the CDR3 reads CATSRDFQDPDQGEQFF.

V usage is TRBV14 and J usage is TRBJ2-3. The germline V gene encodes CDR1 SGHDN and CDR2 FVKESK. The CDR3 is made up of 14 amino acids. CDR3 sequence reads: CASSPRSRRDTQYF.

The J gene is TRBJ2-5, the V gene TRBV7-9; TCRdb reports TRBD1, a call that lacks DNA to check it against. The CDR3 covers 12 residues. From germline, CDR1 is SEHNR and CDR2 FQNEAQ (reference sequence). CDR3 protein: CASSGTVETQYF.

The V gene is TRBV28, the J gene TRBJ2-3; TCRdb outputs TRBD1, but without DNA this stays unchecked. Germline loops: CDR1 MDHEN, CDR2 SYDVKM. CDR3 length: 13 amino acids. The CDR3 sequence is CASSFIRADTQYF.

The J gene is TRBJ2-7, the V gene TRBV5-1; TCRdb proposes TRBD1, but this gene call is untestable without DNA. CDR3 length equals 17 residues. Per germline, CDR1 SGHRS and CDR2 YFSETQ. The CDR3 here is CASSLGLAGELSYEQYF.

Here the CDR3 reads CASSLTRTANTEAFF. This rearrangement joins TRBV3-1 to TRBJ1-1; checking the TCRdb D call of TRBD1 is not possible without DNA. CDR1 and CDR2 (germline): LGHDT, YNNKEL (reference sequence). The CDR3 covers 15 residues.